Presented here are 13 T cell receptor beta chains from one specimen sequenced in a study of cytomegalovirus exposure and HLA in healthy donors. This PCR relied on a set of 60 Vbeta primers and 13 Jbeta primers. Clones were sequenced by immunoSEQ multiplex PCR, and TCRdb holds only the in-frame ones, with some missing. Of roughly 160,000 clones in the sample, about 82% are singletons; the top ten hold 6.5% to 7.5%. Source material: PBMCs. Receptors were obtained from a woman between 25 and 40 years old in good health and CMV-seropositive.

This clone was observed a single time. V gene TRBV11-3 combines with J gene TRBJ2-7; TRBD2 agrees at 10 bases. V trimming: 3 bases; J trimming: 6 bases; junction bases outside the gene matches: 11. Germline CDR1 SGHNT, CDR2 YENEEA. The CDR3 has 16 amino acids. CDR3 nucleotide sequence: TGTGCCAGCAGCTTTAGTAGCGGGGGGTTCGTGGGCGAGCAGTACTTC. Translation gives CASSFSSGGFVGEQYF.

The V call is TRBV11-2, the J call TRBJ2-1, with 9 bases lining up with TRBD1. This CDR3 spans 17 amino acids. V lost 5 bases, J lost 0 bases, and 8 bases stayed unmatched. Germline-derived CDR1 and CDR2 are SGHAT and FQNNGV. The CDR3 DNA reads as TGTGCCAGCAGCCTACGGGACAGGGTAAGCTCCTACAATGAGCAGTTCTTC. Amino acid sequence: CASSLRDRVSSYNEQFF.

This clone has a handful of counts. V is TRBV7-9 and J is TRBJ2-5, with D unclear. Deletions cut 2 bases from V and 5 bases from J, with 15 bases between. The length of the CDR3 is 15 residues. The V gene's germline CDR1 is SEHNR and CDR2 FQNEAQ (reference sequence). The CDR3 coding sequence is TGTGCCAGCAGCTTACCACGGCGGTTTGGGGAGACCCAGTACTTC. Protein product: CASSLPRRFGETQYF.

The chain couples TRBV5-1 to TRBJ2-7, with a tentative D call TRBD1 (5 bases). Germline-derived CDR1 and CDR2 are SGHRS and YFSETQ. Deletions cut 0 bases from V and 5 bases from J, with 12 bases between. The CDR3 loop spans 14 amino acids. The CDR3 bases are TGCGCCAGCAGCTTGGGTCCGACAGAGGACGAGCAGTACTTC. Its protein is CASSLGPTEDEQYF.

The chain recombines TRBV5-8 with TRBJ1-6; 7 nucleotides match TRBD1. Germline V lookup: CDR1 SGHTS, CDR2 YDEGEE. There are 18 residues in the CDR3. The V and J ends lost 0 bases and 6 bases, in that order; junction bases with no gene match: 12. CDR3 nucleotides: TGTGCCAGCAGCTTGGGGATGTTACAGGGGCTCCCTAATTCACCCCTCCACTTT. This sequence encodes CASSLGMLQGLPNSPLHF.

Note on this clone: Within the sample, other DNA sequences also encode this same CDR3. The J gene is TRBJ2-5, the V gene TRBV15; possibly TRBD2 for D (6 bases). Germline CDR1 LNHNV, CDR2 YYDKDF (reference sequence). There are 14 residues in the CDR3. Trimming cost V 6 bases and J 0 bases, with 11 bases left between them. The CDR3 region has the DNA TGTGCCACCAGTCGGGGCGGGGACCAAGAGACCCAGTACTTC. Its protein product is CATSRGGDQETQYF.

J is TRBJ1-2 and V is TRBV18; TRBD1 aligns across 9 bases. J gave up 6 bases and V 1 base, and 15 bases lay outside the gene matches. This CDR3 region has 18 residues. In germline, CDR1 is KGHSH, CDR2 LQKENI. The CDR3 coding sequence is TGTGCCAGCTCACCACAATGGGACAGGGTAAATCGGAAGGATGGCTACACCTTC. Its translation is CASSPQWDRVNRKDGYTF.

The chain links TRBV28 to TRBJ1-3; the match to TRBD1 covers 8 bases. The CDR3 has 14 amino acids. The V gene end was trimmed by 11 bases and the J gene end by 1 base; junction bases not matched to a gene: 7. Germline assignment: CDR1 MDHEN and CDR2 SYDVKM. In DNA form, the CDR3 reads TGTGCCGGGGGGACAGGCCCGTCTGGAAACACCATATATTTT. It encodes CAGGTGPSGNTIYF.

V and J are TRBV6-6 and TRBJ2-1, with no clear D. V dropped 7 bases and J dropped 3 bases, with 13 bases sitting between them. Germline CDR1 reads MNHNY; CDR2 reads SVGAGI (reference sequence). CDR3 length equals 14 residues. The CDR3 DNA sequence: TGTGCCAGCACCCTCCTAGAACACTACAATGAGCAGTTCTTC. It specifies CASTLLEHYNEQFF.

V is TRBV9 and J is TRBJ1-1; D remains ambiguous. Germline CDR1 reads SGDLS; CDR2 reads YYNGEE. With 1 base removed from V and 0 bases from J, the gap between germline ends came to 10 bases. The CDR3 is 15 amino acids. The CDR3 is CASSVTWEMNTEAFF. Here the CDR3 DNA reads TGTGCCAGCAGCGTAACTTGGGAGATGAACACTGAAGCTTTCTTT.

The chain carries TRBV5-1 and TRBJ1-2; D might be TRBD1 (5 bases). Per germline, CDR1 SGHRS and CDR2 YFSETQ. Between the trimmed V and J ends, which lost 0 bases and 8 bases, there was a span of 17 bases. The CDR3 spans 15 residues. The DNA of the CDR3 is TGCGCCAGCAGCTTGGCCGTTCATGCGGGGACGGGCTACACCTTC. Translation gives CASSLAVHAGTGYTF.

A single count supports this clone. V usage is TRBV10-3 and J usage is TRBJ2-1; 8 bases align to TRBD1. Trimming took 4 bases from V and 4 from J; bases not matched to a gene: 3. The germline CDR1 and CDR2 sequences are ENHRY and SYGVKD. The CDR3 has 14 residues. CDR3 protein: CAISVRDRYNEQFF. The CDR3 coding sequence is TGTGCCATCAGTGTGAGGGACAGGTACAATGAGCAGTTCTTC.

The chain joins TRBV28 to TRBJ1-1, with TRBD1 as a possible D gene (5 bases). V shed 4 bases and J shed 7 bases, with 16 bases lying between them. Germline-derived CDR1 and CDR2 are MDHEN and SYDVKM. CDR3 length: 14 residues. CDR3 region: CASSSFQGNDEAFF. The DNA for the CDR3 is TGTGCCAGCAGTTCCTTTCAGGGAAACGATGAAGCTTTCTTT. The complete variable domain, with remaining parts taken from reference TRBV28 and TRBJ1-1, reads DVKVTQSSRYLVKRTGEKVFLECVQDMDHENMFWYRQDPGLGLRLIYFSYDVKMKEKGDIPEGYSVSREKKERFSLILESASTNQTSMYLCASSSFQGNDEAFFGQGTRLTVV.